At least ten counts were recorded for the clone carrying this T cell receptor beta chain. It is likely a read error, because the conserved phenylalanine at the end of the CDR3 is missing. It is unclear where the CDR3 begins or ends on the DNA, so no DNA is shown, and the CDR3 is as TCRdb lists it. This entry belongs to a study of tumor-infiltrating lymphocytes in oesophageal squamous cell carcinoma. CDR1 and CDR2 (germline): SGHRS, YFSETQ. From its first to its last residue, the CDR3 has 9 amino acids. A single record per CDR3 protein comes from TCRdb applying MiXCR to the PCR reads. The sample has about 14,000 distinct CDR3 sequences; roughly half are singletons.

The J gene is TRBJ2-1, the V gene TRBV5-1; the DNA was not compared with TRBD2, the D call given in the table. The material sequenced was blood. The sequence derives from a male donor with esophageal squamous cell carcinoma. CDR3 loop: CASSRTLAG.